The 17 T cell receptor beta chains given below trace back to one sample, sequenced in a study of CD8 T cells in ankylosing spondylitis. TCRdb re-called the 5' RACE reads with MiXCR, one entry per CDR3 protein. The sample holds around 150,000 distinct CDR3 sequences; around 17% are singletons and the top ten take over 7.5%. The sample was blood, either unsorted or a sorted T cell fraction (not recorded which). These receptors came from a male donor with ankylosing spondylitis or in good health (not recorded which).

This clonotype was observed a handful of times. The V and J genes are TRBV3-1 and TRBJ2-3, with TRBD2 matching 7 bases. Germline loops: CDR1 LGHDT, CDR2 YNNKEL (reference sequence). There are 13 residues in the CDR3. J lost 6 bases, V lost 4 bases, and 4 bases had no gene match. The DNA for the CDR3 is TGTGCCAGCAGCCCGACTAGCCCCGATACGCAGTATTTT. It specifies CASSPTSPDTQYF.

The table lists this clonotype with a few counts. This chain connects TRBV12-5 to TRBJ2-1; maybe TRBD2 (6 bases). The length of the CDR3 is 13 residues. Germline V gives CDR1 LGHNT, CDR2 FRNRAP. The V end was cut by 1 base, the J end by 8 bases, with 9 bases between. CDR3 DNA: TGTGCTAGTGGTTTGGGATGGGGGGATGAGCAGTTCTTC. Encoded protein: CASGLGWGDEQFF.

This clonotype was observed at least ten times. The rearrangement joins TRBV10-3 to TRBJ2-3, with D perhaps being TRBD1 or TRBD2 (5 bases each). V was pared by 2 bases and J by 8 bases, with 14 bases between. CDR3 length: 14 amino acids. In germline, CDR1 is ENHRY, CDR2 SYGVKD. CDR3 in amino acids: CAISEDPEGRTQYF. As DNA, the CDR3 is TGTGCCATCAGTGAGGACCCAGAGGGGCGTACGCAGTATTTT.

This clonotype appeared many times. The rearrangement links TRBV5-1 to TRBJ2-1, with 7 bases aligning to TRBD2. The CDR3 contains 14 residues. The V segment lost 3 bases and the J segment 8 bases; nucleotides outside the gene matches: 8. CDR1 is SGHRS, CDR2 YFSETQ, per germline. As DNA, the CDR3 is TGCGCCAGCAGCTGGACTAGGACGGGGTATGAGCAGTTCTTC. Translating it yields CASSWTRTGYEQFF.

The sample holds many counts of this clonotype. This sequence joins TRBV20-1 and TRBJ2-7, with 7 nucleotides matching TRBD2. Germline CDR1 reads DFQATT; CDR2 reads SNEGSKA (reference sequence). CDR3 length equals 10 residues. The ends lost 5 bases at V and 6 bases at J; junction bases unmatched: 1. The CDR3 here is CSAWGGEQYF. Here the CDR3 DNA reads TGCAGTGCTTGGGGGGGCGAGCAGTACTTC.

This clonotype came up a few times. The rearrangement links TRBV18 to TRBJ1-5; D is undetermined. CDR3 size: 14 residues. The germline gives CDR1 KGHSH, CDR2 LQKENI. Trimming left V 3 bases short and J 2 bases short, with 8 bases between. CDR3 sequence reads: CASSPDPGNQPQHF. The CDR3 DNA sequence: TGTGCCAGCTCACCGGATCCTGGCAATCAGCCCCAGCATTTT.

This clonotype was detected many times. The CDR3 loop reads CASSLRGLGHSNEQFF. CDR3 nucleotides: TGCGCCAGCAGCTTGCGCGGACTAGGGCATTCGAATGAGCAGTTCTTC. The chain couples TRBV5-1 to TRBJ2-1; 7 bases align to TRBD2. CDR1 SGHRS and CDR2 YFSETQ come from the germline V gene. The CDR3 runs to 16 residues. The V segment lost 1 base and the J segment 7 bases; nucleotides outside the gene matches: 11.

This clonotype was picked up many times. This CDR3 reads CSVEGRLGGGELFF. CDR3 nucleotide sequence: TGCAGCGTTGAAGGGCGGCTAGGAGGCGGGGAGCTGTTTTTT. V gene TRBV29-1 combines with J gene TRBJ2-2; TRBD2 might be the D (5 bases). Per germline, CDR1 SQVTM and CDR2 ANQGSEA. V was trimmed by 1 base and J by 7 bases, leaving 13 bases between them. CDR3 length: 14 amino acids.

Comments on this clonotype: This likely comes from a read error, as the CDR3 has no conserved phenylalanine or tryptophan at its end. The V and J genes are TRBV29-1 and TRBJ2-1; D not certain. CDR1 is SQVTM and CDR2 is ANQGSEA in the germline V gene. The germline V and J ends were trimmed by 2 bases and 2 bases, with 10 bases remaining between them. The CDR3 runs 14 residues. CDR3 sequence (DNA): TGCAGCGTTGAATCGCGCGGTACCTACAATGAGCAGTTCTAC. Residues: CSVESRGTYNEQFY.

CDR3 coding DNA: TGTGCCACCAGTGATGGGGGGGTAGGGGAGCAGTACTTC. Translating it yields CATSDGGVGEQYF. The gene calls are TRBV24-1 and TRBJ2-7, with 7 bases fitting TRBD2. There are 13 residues in the CDR3. The germline V gene has CDR1 KGHDR and CDR2 SFDVKD. J lost 7 bases, V lost 3 bases, and 5 bases had no gene match.

This clonotype was recorded at least ten times. The genes are TRBV4-1 and TRBJ2-1, with D unresolved. Germline CDR1 MGHRA, CDR2 YSYEKL. V lost 2 bases, J lost 7 bases, and 27 bases lay in between. This CDR3 spans 19 amino acids. The CDR3 spells CASSQLNPLFEPQRNEQFF. The CDR3 DNA reads TGCGCCAGCAGCCAACTTAATCCCTTATTCGAGCCCCAAAGGAATGAGCAGTTCTTC.

This clonotype has only a few counts. The V call is TRBV20-1, the J call TRBJ1-4; no firm D call. This CDR3 region has 14 residues. The germline gives CDR1 DFQATT, CDR2 SNEGSKA (reference sequence). V dropped 6 bases and J dropped 5 bases, with 16 bases sitting between them. The CDR3 coding sequence is TGCAGTGCGGGCGTGGGTCCAGTGAATGAAAAACTGTTTTTT. This codes for CSAGVGPVNEKLFF.

This clonotype has only a few counts. V usage is TRBV29-1 and J usage is TRBJ1-1; 7 bases are a match to TRBD1. CDR1 is SQVTM and CDR2 is ANQGSEA in the germline V gene. V dropped 3 bases and J dropped 5; count of bases not matched to a gene: 9. This CDR3 is 14 amino acids long. The CDR3 here is CSVDDRALGTEAFF. CDR3 DNA sequence: TGCAGCGTTGACGACAGGGCGCTAGGGACTGAAGCTTTCTTT.

Ten or more counts support this clonotype. The chain is built from TRBV5-1 and TRBJ1-1; 9 nucleotides align to TRBD1. The CDR3 extends over 13 amino acids. The V segment lost 4 bases and the J segment 11 bases; nucleotides outside the gene matches: 9. Germline CDR1 SGHRS, CDR2 YFSETQ. DNA of the CDR3: TGCGCCAGCAGCCCAGGACAGGGGCTAGGCGCTTTCTTT. Its protein product is CASSPGQGLGAFF. Together with reference TRBV5-1 and TRBJ1-1, the CDR3 gives the full variable domain: KAGVTQTPRYLIKTRGQQVTLSCSPISGHRSVSWYQQTPGQGLQFLFEYFSETQRNKGNFPGRFSGRQFSNSRSEMNVSTLELGDSALYLCASSPGQGLGAFFGQGTRLTVV.

The rearrangement links TRBV9 to TRBJ2-2; 8 nucleotides match TRBD2. Trimming removed 1 base from V and 3 bases from J; junction bases left unmatched: 5. This CDR3 contains 16 residues. Germline CDR1 reads SGDLS; CDR2 reads YYNGEE. CDR3 protein: CASSVLAGHDTGELFF. For the CDR3, the DNA is TGTGCCAGCAGCGTATTAGCGGGACATGACACCGGGGAGCTGTTTTTT.

To note about this clonotype: Possible read error: a much larger clone is one base away. The chain is built from TRBV12-3 or TRBV12-4 and TRBJ1-1; D not resolved. The CDR3 covers 11 residues. The CDR3 coding sequence is TGTGCCAGCAATTTATACGGTGAAGCTTTCTTT. It codes for CASNLYGEAFF.

This clonotype showed up many times. The chain uses TRBV10-2 and TRBJ2-1; D perhaps matches TRBD2 (5 bases). V gave up 4 bases and J gave up 5 bases, with 12 bases separating them. Looked up from germline, CDR1 is WSHSY and CDR2 is SAAADI. The CDR3 spans 14 residues. CDR3 in amino acids: CASSVRAEHNEQFF. The CDR3 bases are TGCGCCAGCAGTGTAAGAGCGGAGCACAATGAGCAGTTCTTC.